This T cell receptor (beta chain) was recorded in a study of CD8 T cells in Susac syndrome. Study details: The sequenced Susac syndrome patients included about six who had clinically active disease and roughly 8 who were in remission. When their blood was taken, patients with Susac syndrome were therapy-naive, taking corticosteroids, or taking intravenous immunoglobulin alone. Study-level points and caveats: Clonal expansion was absent from the CD4+ T cell repertoires in Susac syndrome.

Comments on this clonotype: What it binds is not known.

Random hexamers were used to reverse transcribe the RNA input (about 0.5 to 1 ug). TCRdb reanalysed the immunoSEQ multiplex PCR reads using MiXCR and keeps one entry per CDR3 protein. This sample has around 130,000 distinct CDR3 sequences; around 96% occur once, and the top ten carry less than 0.15%. Sequencing of TCR beta was undertaken in CD8+ and CD4+ T cells derived from blood. Input material: CD4+ T cells from PBMCs. The source of this sequence is a human donor with Susac syndrome.

The DNA for the CDR3 is TGTGCCAGCAGTTACCGTTGGGACAGCTCCTACGAGCAGTACTTC. It codes for CASSYRWDSSYEQYF. V usage is TRBV6-2 or TRBV6-3 and J usage is TRBJ2-7; TRBD1 matches 7 bases. This CDR3 is built from 15 residues. CDR1 MNHEY and CDR2 SVGEGT come from the germline V gene. After removal of 2 bases from V and 0 bases from J, the junction contained 4 bases not matched to a gene.